This TCR beta chain was recovered during a study of beta chain features in type 1 diabetes. About the study: The patients were much like the healthy donors in age, gender and cell yields. Study-level points and caveats: Patients with Type 1 diabetes showed moderately but significantly shorter TCRB CDR3s in all four CD4+ subsets. A potential PCR bias toward shorter templates would be equal in patient and control samples.

As for this clone: Its specificity is unknown.

Heparinised blood was drawn once per donor, averaging about 116 mL. Germline V gene data show CDR1 as SGHTA and CDR2 as FQGNSA. Trimming took 6 bases from V and 10 from J, leaving 21 bases between them. The length of the CDR3 is 14 residues. The authors reverse transcribed all of the isolated RNA, so sequencing captured expressed TCRB transcripts. Some 3.6 million reads on average were seen across naive, central memory and regulatory T cell samples. TCRdb's copy holds only in-frame clones and misses some; the assay was immunoSEQ multiplex PCR. The sample has tens of thousands of clones, approximately 45% seen once; the top ten hold approximately 1.5%.

The receptor was isolated from a man younger than 45 with type 1 diabetes. The sample taken for sequencing was Tregs from blood. The chain employs TRBV7-2 and TRBJ1-2; weak D call: TRBD1 (5 bases). Written as DNA, the CDR3 is TGTGCCAGCAGTCCTTTATTGGGGGGAGGGGACTACACCTTC. It encodes CASSPLLGGGDYTF.